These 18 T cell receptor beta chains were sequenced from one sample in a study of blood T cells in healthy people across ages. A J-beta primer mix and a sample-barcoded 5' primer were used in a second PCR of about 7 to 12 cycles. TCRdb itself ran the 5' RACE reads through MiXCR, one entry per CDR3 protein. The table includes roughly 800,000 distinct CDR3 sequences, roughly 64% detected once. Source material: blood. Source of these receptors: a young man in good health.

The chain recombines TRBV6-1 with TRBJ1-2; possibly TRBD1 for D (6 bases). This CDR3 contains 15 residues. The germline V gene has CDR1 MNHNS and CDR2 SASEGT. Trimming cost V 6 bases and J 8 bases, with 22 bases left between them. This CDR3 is CASSPTGVGGYGYTF. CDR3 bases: TGTGCCAGCAGCCCCACCGGAGTAGGGGGGTACGGCTACACCTTC.

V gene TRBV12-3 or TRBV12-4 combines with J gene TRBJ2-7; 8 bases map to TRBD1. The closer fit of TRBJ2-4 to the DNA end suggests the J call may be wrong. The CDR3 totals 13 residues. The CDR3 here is CASKLTGENIQYF. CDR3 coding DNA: TGTGCCAGCAAATTGACAGGGGAAAACATTCAGTACTTC.

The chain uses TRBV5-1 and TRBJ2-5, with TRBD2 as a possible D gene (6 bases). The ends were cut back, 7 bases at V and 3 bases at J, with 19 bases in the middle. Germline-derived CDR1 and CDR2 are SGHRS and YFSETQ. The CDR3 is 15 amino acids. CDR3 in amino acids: CASRGDRALKETQYF. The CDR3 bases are TGCGCCAGCCGCGGGGACCGCGCTCTCAAAGAGACCCAGTACTTC. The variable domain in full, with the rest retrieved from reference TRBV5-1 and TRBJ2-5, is KAGVTQTPRYLIKTRGQQVTLSCSPISGHRSVSWYQQTPGQGLQFLFEYFSETQRNKGNFPGRFSGRQFSNSRSEMNVSTLELGDSALYLCASRGDRALKETQYFGPGTRLLVL.

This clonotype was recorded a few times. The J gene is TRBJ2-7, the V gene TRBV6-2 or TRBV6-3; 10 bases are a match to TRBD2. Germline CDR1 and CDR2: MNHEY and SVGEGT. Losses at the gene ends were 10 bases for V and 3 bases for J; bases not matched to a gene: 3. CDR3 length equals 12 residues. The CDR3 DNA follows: TGTGCCACGGGACTAGCGATCTACGAGCAGTACTTC. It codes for CATGLAIYEQYF.

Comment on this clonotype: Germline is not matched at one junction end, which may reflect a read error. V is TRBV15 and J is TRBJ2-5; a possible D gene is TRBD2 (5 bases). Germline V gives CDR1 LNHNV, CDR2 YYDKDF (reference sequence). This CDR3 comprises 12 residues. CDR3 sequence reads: CATLTREESQYF. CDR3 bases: TGTGCCACCCTCACGAGGGAAGAGTCCCAGTACTTC.

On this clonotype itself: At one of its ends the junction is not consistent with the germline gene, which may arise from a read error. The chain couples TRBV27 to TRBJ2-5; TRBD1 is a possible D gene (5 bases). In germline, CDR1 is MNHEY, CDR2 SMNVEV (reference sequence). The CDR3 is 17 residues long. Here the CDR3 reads CASSKLFSIPQENEQYF. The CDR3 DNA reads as TGTGCTAGCAGTAAGTTATTTAGTATTCCACAGGAGAATGAGCAGTACTTC.

CDR3 nucleotides: TGTGCCAGCAGTACGTTAGGGGACTACGTATACAATGAGCAGTTCTTC. It codes for CASSTLGDYVYNEQFF. The chain uses TRBV6-2 or TRBV6-3 and TRBJ2-1, with 7 bases that match TRBD2. The CDR3 runs to 16 residues. V trimming: 5 bases; J trimming: 4 bases; junction bases outside the gene matches: 11. Germline CDR1 MNHEY, CDR2 SVGEGT.

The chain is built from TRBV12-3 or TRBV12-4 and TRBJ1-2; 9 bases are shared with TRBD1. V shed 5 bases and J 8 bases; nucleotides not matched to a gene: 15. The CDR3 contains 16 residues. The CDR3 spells CASSLFRRTGGGGYTF. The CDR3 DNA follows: TGTGCCAGCAGTCTATTCAGGCGCACAGGGGGCGGCGGCTACACCTTC.

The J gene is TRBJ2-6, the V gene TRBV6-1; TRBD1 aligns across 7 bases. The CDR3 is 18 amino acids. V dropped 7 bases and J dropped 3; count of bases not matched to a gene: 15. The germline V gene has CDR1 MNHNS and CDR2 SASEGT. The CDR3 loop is CASKRDSPWSDGANVLTF. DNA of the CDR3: TGTGCCAGCAAACGGGACAGCCCCTGGTCGGATGGGGCCAACGTCCTGACTTTC.

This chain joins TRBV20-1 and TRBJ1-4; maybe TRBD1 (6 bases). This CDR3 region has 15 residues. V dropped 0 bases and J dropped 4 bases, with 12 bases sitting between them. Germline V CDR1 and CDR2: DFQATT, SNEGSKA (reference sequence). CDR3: CSARDWRTVNEKLFF. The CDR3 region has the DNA TGCAGTGCTAGAGATTGGCGGACAGTTAATGAAAAACTGTTTTTT.

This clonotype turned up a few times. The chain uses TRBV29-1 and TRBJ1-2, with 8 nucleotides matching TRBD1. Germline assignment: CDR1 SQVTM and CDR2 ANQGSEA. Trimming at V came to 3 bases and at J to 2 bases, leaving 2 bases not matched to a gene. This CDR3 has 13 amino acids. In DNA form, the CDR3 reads TGCAGCGTTGATCAGGGGGCCAACTATGGCTACACCTTC. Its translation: CSVDQGANYGYTF.

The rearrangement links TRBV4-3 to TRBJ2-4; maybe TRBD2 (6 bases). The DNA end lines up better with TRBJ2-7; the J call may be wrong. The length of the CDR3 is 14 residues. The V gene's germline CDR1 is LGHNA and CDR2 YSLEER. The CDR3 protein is CASSQSSEGYEQYF. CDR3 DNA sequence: TGCGCCAGCAGCCAATCTAGCGAGGGGTACGAGCAGTACTTC.

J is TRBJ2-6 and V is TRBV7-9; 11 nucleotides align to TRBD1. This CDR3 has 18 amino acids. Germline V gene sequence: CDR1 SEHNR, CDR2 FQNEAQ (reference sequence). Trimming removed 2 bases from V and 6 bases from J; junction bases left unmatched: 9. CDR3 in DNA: TGTGCCAGCAGCTTAATCCCGGGACAGGGGGTGGTGGCCAACGTCCTGACTTTC. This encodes CASSLIPGQGVVANVLTF.

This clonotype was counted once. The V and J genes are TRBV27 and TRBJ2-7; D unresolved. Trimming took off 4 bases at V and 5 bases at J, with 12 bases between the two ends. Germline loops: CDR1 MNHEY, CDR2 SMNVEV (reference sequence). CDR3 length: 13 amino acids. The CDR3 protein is CASSSPPGDEQYF. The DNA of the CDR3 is TGTGCCAGCAGTTCGCCCCCGGGCGACGAGCAGTACTTC.

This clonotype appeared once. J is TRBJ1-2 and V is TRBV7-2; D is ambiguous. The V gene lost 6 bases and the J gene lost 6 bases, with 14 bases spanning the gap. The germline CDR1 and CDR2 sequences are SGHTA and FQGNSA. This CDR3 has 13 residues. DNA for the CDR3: TGTGCCAGCAGGCCTAGAGTACCTCATGGCTACACCTTC. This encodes CASRPRVPHGYTF.

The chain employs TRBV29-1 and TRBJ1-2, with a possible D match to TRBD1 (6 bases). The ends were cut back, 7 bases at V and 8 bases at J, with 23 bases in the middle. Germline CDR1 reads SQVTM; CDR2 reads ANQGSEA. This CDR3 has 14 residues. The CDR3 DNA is TGCAGCGGGTCTACAGCAGGGGCCGGAGTAGGCTACACCTTC. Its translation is CSGSTAGAGVGYTF.

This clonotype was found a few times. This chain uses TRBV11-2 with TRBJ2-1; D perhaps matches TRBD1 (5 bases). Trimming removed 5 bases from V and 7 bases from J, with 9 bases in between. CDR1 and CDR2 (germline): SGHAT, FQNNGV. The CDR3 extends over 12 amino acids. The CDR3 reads CASSPQANEQFF. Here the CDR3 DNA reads TGTGCCAGCAGCCCACAGGCTAATGAGCAGTTCTTC.

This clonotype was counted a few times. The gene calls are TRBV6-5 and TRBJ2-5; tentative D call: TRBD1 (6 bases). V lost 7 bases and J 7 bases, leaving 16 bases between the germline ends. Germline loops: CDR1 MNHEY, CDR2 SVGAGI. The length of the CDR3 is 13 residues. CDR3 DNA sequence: TGTGCCAGCACGACGGGACAACGGGGGACCCAGTACTTC. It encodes CASTTGQRGTQYF.